The source of this T cell receptor (beta chain) is a study of cytomegalovirus exposure and HLA in healthy donors (dated by TCRdb to 2015 to 2018). In terms of the full investigation: An earlier analysis of several hundred of the donors reported 250 to 300 Gb of sequence data and around 110 million unique TCR beta sequences obtained from some 200 million T cells. The study was designed to test whether signatures of past pathogen exposure could be identified by cataloging public T cell receptors. Donor age, sex, ethnicity and CMV serostatus were compiled together with the repertoire data. To predict cytomegalovirus infection status, the study combined high-throughput TCR immunosequencing, statistical association of individual TCRs with disease status, and machine learning. To decide whether each TCR beta V gene segment behaved as functional or pseudogenic, an earlier analysis of some 580 of the donors relied on high-throughput TCR beta sequencing. All discovery cohort repertoires had been generated on a single sequencing platform. Rather than using new phenotypic data, the later analysis identified candidate immune exposures from TCR beta sequences and from how often those sequences occurred across donors. About five DR-DQ haplotypes were treated as single units for association and clustering because of strong linkage in the cohort. Of the approximately 370 genotyped donors, 81% were placed in the genetic ancestry cluster associated with self-reported Caucasian donors. Typing coverage varied by locus: roughly 620-630 donors for A, B, C, DRB1 and DQB1; roughly 510 for DQA1; nearly 610 for DPA1; roughly 450 for DPB1. Both class I and class II loci were covered by HLA typing, at four-digit resolution. A separate validation cohort of some 130 different subjects was used in addition to the approximately 640-subject first cohort. The study profiled the T cell repertoires of about 720 subjects by immunosequencing and related them to cytomegalovirus serostatus. In a later genetic analysis, genome-wide SNP genotypes for about 60% of the 666 donors were used, and that subset was treated as a discovery cohort. Roughly 290 gigabases of sequencing data and roughly 81 million unique TCR sequences made up an early release that covered approximately 650 HLA-typed donors. Among roughly 400 genotyped donors of the cohort, an average of approximately 240,000 unique TCR beta nucleotide sequences was sequenced per donor, of which roughly 17% were non-productive. In a later analysis, previously published TCR beta repertoires from 670 or so donors were re-analyzed and high-resolution HLA genotyping was added so that TCR occurrence patterns could be studied.

In regard to this clone: Its specific antigen is unknown. Within one base of it there is no much larger clone, and no base qualities were kept.

The library came from the immunoSEQ multiplex PCR assay. For the multiplex PCR, a mixture combining 60 forward primers for TCR Vbeta segments and 13 reverse primers for TCR Jbeta segments was used. The CDR3 region of rearranged TCR beta genes was amplified from genomic DNA with a multiplex PCR assay. The Illumina HiSeq System was used to sequence the amplified TCR beta libraries as 87-base-pair reads. Per the source publication's procedure: In a later analysis, tens of millions of unique TCR beta chains were counted across the roughly 670 repertoires, and roughly 11 million of these chains were shared by at least two donors. A nearest-neighbor algorithm error-corrected the raw reads and collapsed the reads into unique sequences, merging closely related sequences to remove PCR and sequencing errors. V, D and J gene segments were assigned by aligning CDR3 sequences to IMGT reference sequences. For a sequence to be retained, at least a six-nucleotide match to both a V gene segment and a J gene segment was required. Rearrangements were classified as productive when the CDR3 lacked stop codons and remained in frame with V and J, and all other rearrangements were classified as non-productive. CDR3 was defined according to IMGT convention as the region running from the second conserved V-encoded cysteine to the conserved J-encoded phenylalanine. Sequences without an unambiguous match to a single V gene segment were excluded from the earlier analysis of 450 to 650 of the donors. An earlier analysis of a few hundred of the donors called V segments functional above 56.7% productive rearrangements and segregating when the between-donor standard deviation exceeded 5%. A statistical classification framework was developed to diagnose cytomegalovirus status using the catalog of TCR beta chain sequences. V and J gene assignment, in a later analysis, came from comparing TCR nucleotide sequences with IMGT/GENE-DB human TR gene sequences. In a later analysis, CDR3 sequences and most-parsimonious VDJ recombination scenarios were assigned using the TCRdist pipeline. In a later analysis, each TCR beta chain was defined by its CDR3 amino acid sequence together with its V-gene family, and reads lacking a unique V-gene family were excluded. To address suspected cross-contamination and a sequencing artifact, a later analysis removed approximately 590 highly shared, low-generation-probability nucleotide sequences. A later analysis calculated a clonal expansion index for each public chain from normalized within-repertoire ranks of inferred template counts. A later analysis computed generation probabilities with a VDJ recombination model fitted to out-of-frame rearrangements, and checked the results against IGoR. A later analysis scored TCR-TCR, TCR-HLA and TCR-CMV co-occurrence with hypergeometric tests, applying a repertoire-size bias correction to TCR pairs. A later analysis estimated false discovery rates by permuting HLA or CMV assignments 20 times. In a later analysis, co-occurring TCRs were grouped using DBSCAN, and TCRdist sequence similarity was added for clustering within HLA-allele-positive subsets. Repertoires with fewer than 30,000 or more than 120,000 public chains were left out of co-occurrence clustering, as were five repertoires with anomalous nucleotide sharing. This immuneACCESS table, as held by TCRdb, lists in-frame sequences with V and J called but not all clones. Of the missing ones, under half trace to an unresolved V gene in checked studies; the others have no known cause. That table is the source of V, J and clone size, and D and trimming were worked out from the DNA. In this sample the table shows around 150,000 clones, under 70% of which occur a single time. The ten largest clones represent 3% of the sample.

Spanning cysteine to phenylalanine, the CDR3 consists of 14 amino acids. Left in the record is the CDR3 DNA by itself, 42 bases read in frame from the first base. V and J lose 0 bases and 0 bases, and a span of 6 bases separates them. The germline V gene specifies SGDLS as CDR1 and YYNGEE as CDR2. Study-level results and caveats: The classifier was reported to diagnose cytomegalovirus status with high specificity and sensitivity in both the original cohort and the validation cohort. The earlier analysis of approximately 590 of the donors excluded approximately 17 rarely observed V segments, including chromosome 9 orphons, because counts were too low. When HLA alleles, especially DR and DQ, strongly co-occurred, TCR associations were difficult to assign to individual alleles. The study listed around 160 TCR beta chains as associated with cytomegalovirus. A few of the identified cytomegalovirus-associated TCR beta chains were confirmed in vitro to be specific for cytomegalovirus antigens. A later genetic analysis associated a missense DCLRE1C variant with V-gene and J-gene trimming of TCR beta chains, and an independent cohort replicated the association. Most TCR sequences were seen in very few donors, while some public TCRs were found in many individuals. CMV serostatus was the only immune exposure information available for the cohort. In an earlier analysis of more than 500 of the donors, most TCR beta V segments appeared in productive rearrangements about 87% or about 30% of the time, broadly matching IMGT annotations. Correlated functional status among segregating V segments might be attributable to linkage disequilibrium, but an unknown experimental factor could not be ruled out. In a later analysis, most CMV-associated TCR beta chains were found to appear HLA-restricted, with HLA associations seemingly driven largely by CMV exposure. The presence/absence analyses assumed that sequencing depth was roughly uniform across donors, and that assumption may not be true. A later analysis reported that several top co-occurrence clusters appeared linked to parvovirus B19, influenza, CMV and Epstein-Barr virus. Because HLA typing was missing for some donors at each locus, association tests included only the typed subset. The authors suggested that the approach could potentially be generalized to other disease states and immunological phenotypes. In a later analysis, TCR association rates were found to vary across HLA loci, with the most associated TCRs seen for DRB1 alleles and the fewest for HLA-C alleles. Compared with the roughly 700-donor mean, donors in an Asian-associated ancestry cluster had fewer N-insertions in productive TCRs, according to a later genetic analysis. Only TCR beta chains were sequenced in this cohort, and the absence of alpha or paired-chain data limited detectable features. A later analysis associated 15,000 to 20,000 TCR beta sequences with specific HLA alleles at a false discovery rate of 0.05. A further reported finding was that TCR beta sequences accurately predicted the HLA-A and HLA-B alleles for most subjects in the first cohort. A cluster of highly shared sequence variants was judged likely to represent a technical artifact of the sequencing pipeline. Because the 87-base-pair reads could not distinguish some IMGT-functional V segments, including TRBV6-2 and TRBV6-3, those segments were excluded. In a later analysis, HLA-associated TCR beta chains were found to be more clonally expanded and to have lower generation probabilities than equally common non-associated chains.

The cohort comprised around 690 healthy bone marrow donors. At the time of sampling, every cohort member was nominally healthy, though immune exposures that went unrecorded were likely present. The donor was CMV seropositive and belonged to the group of 250 to 300 seropositive cohort members. A peripheral blood sample was provided by each donor, and peripheral blood mononuclear cells were used for TCR beta sequencing. Genomic DNA extraction from the blood cell samples was performed with the Qiagen DNeasy Blood Extraction Kit. The sequence was obtained from a woman aged 25 to 39 in good health and CMV-seropositive. Recombination connected TRBV9 to TRBJ1-2; matching of 5 bases hints at TRBD1 as the D gene. The specimen was PBMCs. The DNA reads as follows: TGTGCCAGCAGCGTAGGACAGACTAACTATGGCTACACCTTC. It encodes CASSVGQTNYGYTF.